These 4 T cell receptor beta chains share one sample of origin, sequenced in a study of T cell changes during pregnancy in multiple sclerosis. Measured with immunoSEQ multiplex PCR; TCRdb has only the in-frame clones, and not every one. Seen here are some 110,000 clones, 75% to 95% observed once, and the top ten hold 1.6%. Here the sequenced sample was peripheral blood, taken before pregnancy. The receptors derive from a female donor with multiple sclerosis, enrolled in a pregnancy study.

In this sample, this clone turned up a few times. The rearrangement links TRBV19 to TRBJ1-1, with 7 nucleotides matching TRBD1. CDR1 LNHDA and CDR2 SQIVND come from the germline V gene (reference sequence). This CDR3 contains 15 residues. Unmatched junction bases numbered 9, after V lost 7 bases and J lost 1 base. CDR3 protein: CASTHQTGRNTEAFF. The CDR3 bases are TGTGCCAGTACACACCAGACAGGGAGGAACACTGAAGCTTTCTTT.

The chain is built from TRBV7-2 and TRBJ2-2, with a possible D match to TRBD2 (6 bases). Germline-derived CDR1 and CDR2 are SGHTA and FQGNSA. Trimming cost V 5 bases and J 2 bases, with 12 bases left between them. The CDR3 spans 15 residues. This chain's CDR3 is CASSPRGTNTGELFF. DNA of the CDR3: TGTGCCAGCAGCCCACGGGGGACTAACACCGGGGAGCTGTTTTTT.

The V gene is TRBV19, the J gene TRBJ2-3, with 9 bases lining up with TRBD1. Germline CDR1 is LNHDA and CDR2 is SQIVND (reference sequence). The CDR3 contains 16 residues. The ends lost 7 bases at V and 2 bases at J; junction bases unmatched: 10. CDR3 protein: CASKAGDRATTDTQYF. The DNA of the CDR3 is TGTGCCAGTAAGGCGGGGGACAGGGCTACCACAGATACGCAGTATTTT.

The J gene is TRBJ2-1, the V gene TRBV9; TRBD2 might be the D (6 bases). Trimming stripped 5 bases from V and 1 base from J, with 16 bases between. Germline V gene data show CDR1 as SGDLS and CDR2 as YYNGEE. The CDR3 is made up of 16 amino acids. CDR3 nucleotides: TGTGCCAGCAGTTGGGCCCCGACTAGTTCCTACAATGAGCAGTTCTTC. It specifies CASSWAPTSSYNEQFF.